The clone carrying this T cell receptor beta chain was seen only a few times. Its target is not known. These data are taken from a study of type 1 regulatory T cells. Study-level results: Type 1 regulatory T cells had a more restricted TCR repertoire than non-type 1 regulatory T cells.

The germline V gene encodes CDR1 LGHNA and CDR2 YSLEER. The CDR3 consists of 16 residues. V was pared by 0 bases and J by 4 bases, with 15 bases between. One entry per CDR3 protein results from TCRdb running MiXCR on the reads. The sample lists some 71,000 distinct CDR3 sequences; around 21% were seen once. The V and J genes are TRBV4-3 and TRBJ2-5; D gene unclear. Sequenced sample: cultured type 1 regulatory T (Tr1) cells, either the whole culture or a sorted fraction (not recorded which). The sequence was collected from a human donor in good health. The DNA for the CDR3 is TGCGCCAGCAGCCAAGATCTACGACCACAGTCAGAGACCCAGTACTTC. Its protein is CASSQDLRPQSETQYF.